This T cell receptor beta chain is from a study of vaccination effects on CD4 cells after COVID-19. Overall study: Before sequencing took place, the ViraFEST assay used viral peptide pools to expand antigen-specific CD4+ T cells. Cultures of over 1.5 million PBMC per well contained 8 to 10 IU/ml IL-2 plus 10 ug/ml peptides.

Clones were sequenced by immunoSEQ multiplex PCR, and TCRdb holds only the in-frame ones, with some missing. The sample includes over 45,000 clones, 55% to 75% of them seen just once. Germline V gene lookup returns CDR1 LNHDA and CDR2 SQIVND (reference sequence). The V end was cut by 2 bases, the J end by 1 base, with 15 bases between. The CDR3 is made up of 17 amino acids. Following culture for roughly 10 days, CD4+ T cells were isolated. The healthy vaccine recipients, who had no prior SARS-CoV-2 infection, showed negative nucleocapsid antibodies. As regards this clone: Its antigen is as yet unknown.

The source material was CD4+ T cells from PBMCs cultured without peptide, sampled before COVID-19 vaccination. This sequence was found in a human donor who received a COVID-19 vaccine. The rearrangement links TRBV19 to TRBJ2-1; D unclear. The CDR3 DNA follows: TGTGCCAGTAGTATAACCTCCCAGCGTTCATCCTACAATGAGCAGTTCTTC. Its protein is CASSITSQRSSYNEQFF.